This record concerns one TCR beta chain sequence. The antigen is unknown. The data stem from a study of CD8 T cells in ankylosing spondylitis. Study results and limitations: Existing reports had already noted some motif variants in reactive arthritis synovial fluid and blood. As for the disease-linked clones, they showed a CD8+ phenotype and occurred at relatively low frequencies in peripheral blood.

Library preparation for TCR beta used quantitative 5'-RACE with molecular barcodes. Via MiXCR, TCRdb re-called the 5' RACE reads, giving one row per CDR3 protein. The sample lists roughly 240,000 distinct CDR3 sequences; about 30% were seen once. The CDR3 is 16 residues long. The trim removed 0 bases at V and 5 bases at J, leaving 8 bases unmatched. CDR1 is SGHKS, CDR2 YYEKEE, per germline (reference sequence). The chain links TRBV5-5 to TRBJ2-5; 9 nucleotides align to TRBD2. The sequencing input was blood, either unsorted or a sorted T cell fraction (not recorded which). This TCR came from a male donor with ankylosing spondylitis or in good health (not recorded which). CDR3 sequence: CASSLGWRGGQETQYF. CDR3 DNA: TGTGCCAGCAGCTTGGGTTGGCGGGGGGGCCAGGAGACCCAGTACTTC.